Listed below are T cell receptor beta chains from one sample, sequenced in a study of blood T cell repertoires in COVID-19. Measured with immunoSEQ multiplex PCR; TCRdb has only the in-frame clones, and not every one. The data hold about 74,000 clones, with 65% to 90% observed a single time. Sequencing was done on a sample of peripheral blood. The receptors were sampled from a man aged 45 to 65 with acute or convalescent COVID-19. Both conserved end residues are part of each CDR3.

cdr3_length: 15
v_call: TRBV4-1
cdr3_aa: CASSPPGTTNEKLFF

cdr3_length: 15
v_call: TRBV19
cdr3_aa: CASSKGAGLQETQYF

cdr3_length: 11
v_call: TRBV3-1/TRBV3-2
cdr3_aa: CASSQFQEQFF

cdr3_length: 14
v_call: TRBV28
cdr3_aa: CASRRGAFTGELFF

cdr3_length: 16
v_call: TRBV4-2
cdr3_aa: CVSSQETSGGAETQYF

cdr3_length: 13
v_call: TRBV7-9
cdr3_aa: CASSSWGGTEAFF

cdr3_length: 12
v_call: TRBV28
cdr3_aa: CASRAGGYEQYF

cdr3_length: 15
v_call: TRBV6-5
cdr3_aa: CASSYSEGTNTEAFF

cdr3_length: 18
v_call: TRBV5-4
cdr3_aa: CASSLGVGGEKGRVKLFF

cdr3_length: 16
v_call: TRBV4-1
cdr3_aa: CASSNRVRGLQETQYF

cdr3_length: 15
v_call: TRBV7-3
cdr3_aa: CASSPRDRGTGELFF

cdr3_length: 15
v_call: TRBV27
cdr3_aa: CASSFRQGKSYEQYF

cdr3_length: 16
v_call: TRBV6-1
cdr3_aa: CASSESLTSRYNEQFF

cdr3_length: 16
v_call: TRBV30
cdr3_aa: CAWSVEGGQGNQPQHF

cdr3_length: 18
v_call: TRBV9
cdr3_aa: CASSVGVAGGPWGVTQYF

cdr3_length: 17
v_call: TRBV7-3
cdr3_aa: CASGRQGSLRVNTEAFF

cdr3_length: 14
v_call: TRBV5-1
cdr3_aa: CASSPEGEGSKAFF

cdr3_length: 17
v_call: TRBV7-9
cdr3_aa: CASIVPGQKQTSYEQYF

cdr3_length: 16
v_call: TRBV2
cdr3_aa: CASSESRGTSGNTIYF

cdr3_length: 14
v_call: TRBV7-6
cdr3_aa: CASSLGLADNEQFF

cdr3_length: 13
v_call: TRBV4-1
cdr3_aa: CASSQAGNEKLFF

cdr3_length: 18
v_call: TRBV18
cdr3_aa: CASSPLGTSGPNTDTQYF

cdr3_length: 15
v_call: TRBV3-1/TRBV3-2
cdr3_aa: CASSPPEGGSDTQYF

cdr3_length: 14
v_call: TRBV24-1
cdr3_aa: CATSDLRGLDEQFF

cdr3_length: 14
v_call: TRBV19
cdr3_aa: CASISGTEGGELFF

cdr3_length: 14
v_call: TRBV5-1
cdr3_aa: CASRRGVTNEKLFF

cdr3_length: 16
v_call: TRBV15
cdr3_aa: CATSRTPGLGTETQYF

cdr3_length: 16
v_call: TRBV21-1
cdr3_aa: CASSKRRDRYAGELFF

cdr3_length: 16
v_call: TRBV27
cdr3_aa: CASSSKGVIAKNIQYF

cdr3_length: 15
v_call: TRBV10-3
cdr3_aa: CAISEVAGGADTQYF

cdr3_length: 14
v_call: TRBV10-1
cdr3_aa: CASSVQGSGTEAFF

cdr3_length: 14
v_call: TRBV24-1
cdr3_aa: CATSDSRKQETQYF

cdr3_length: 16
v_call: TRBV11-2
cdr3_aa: CASSLAGLALQETQYF

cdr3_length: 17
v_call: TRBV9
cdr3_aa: CASSVELGDSQVYGYTF

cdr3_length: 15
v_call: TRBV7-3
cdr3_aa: CASSLTERTTGELFF

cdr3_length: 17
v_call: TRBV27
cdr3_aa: CASSLALRSGSTDTQYF

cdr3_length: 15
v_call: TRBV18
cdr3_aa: CASAQAVTGANVLTF

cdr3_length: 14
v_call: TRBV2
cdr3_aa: CASSPGVVNTEAFF

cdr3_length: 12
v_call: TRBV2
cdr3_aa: CASRGTAGGYTF

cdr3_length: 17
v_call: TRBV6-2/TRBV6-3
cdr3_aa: CASSYSQDGGTGNEQFF

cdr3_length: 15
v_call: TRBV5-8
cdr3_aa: CASRPRQGSGETQYF

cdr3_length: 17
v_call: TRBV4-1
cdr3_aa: CASSQSPAGGPEHEQYF

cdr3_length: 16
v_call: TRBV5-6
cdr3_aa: CASSLVGVSTNEKLFF

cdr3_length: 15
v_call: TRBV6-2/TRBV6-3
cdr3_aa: CASSNRGRGNQPQHF

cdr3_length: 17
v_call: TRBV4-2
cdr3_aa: CASSQDFGRVGTDTQYF

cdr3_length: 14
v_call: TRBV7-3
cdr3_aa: CASSPTDLTGELFF

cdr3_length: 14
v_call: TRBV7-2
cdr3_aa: CASFQATNTGELFF

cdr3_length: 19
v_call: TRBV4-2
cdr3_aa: CASSQDPTGAGKSTDTQYF

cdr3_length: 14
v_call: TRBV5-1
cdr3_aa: CASSTGGARETQYF

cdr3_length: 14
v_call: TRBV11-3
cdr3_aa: CASSNRDNQETQYF

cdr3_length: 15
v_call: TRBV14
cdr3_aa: CASSPDSADNSPLHF

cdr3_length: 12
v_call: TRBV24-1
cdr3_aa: CAIGTDLGPQHF

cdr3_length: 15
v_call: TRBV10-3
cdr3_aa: CAISEPDYITGELFF

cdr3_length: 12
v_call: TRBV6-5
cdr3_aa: CASTGGSYEQYF

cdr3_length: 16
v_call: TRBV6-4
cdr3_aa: CASRAQIKTVGNTIYF

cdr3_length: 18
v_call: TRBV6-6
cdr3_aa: CASSRHVAGTPNTGELFF